The 12 T cell receptor beta chains below were found in one sample sequenced in a study of blood T cell repertoires in COVID-19 (dated by TCRdb to the early 2020s). Library method: the immunoSEQ multiplex PCR assay. Entries here come from immuneACCESS through TCRdb and include only in-frame sequences with V and J called. Some clones fail to appear in such tables; in the studies checked, an unresolved V gene covers under half of the shortfall, and the cause of the remainder is unknown. Here the sample has roughly 130,000 clones; over 75% occur a single time. The ten largest make up over 3.5% of the sample. Sequenced input: peripheral blood. The source of these receptors is a woman aged 55-70 years with acute or convalescent COVID-19.

CDR3 sequence: CAISDGLAGETGELFF. The CDR3, as DNA: TGTGCCATCAGTGATGGACTAGCGGGAGAAACCGGGGAGCTGTTTTTT. The V and J genes are TRBV10-3 and TRBJ2-2; TRBD2 aligns across 13 bases. CDR1 ENHRY and CDR2 SYGVKD come from the germline V gene. The CDR3 spans 16 residues. V trimming: 3 bases; J trimming: 5 bases; junction bases outside the gene matches: 3.

V and J are TRBV18 and TRBJ1-1, with TRBD1 matching over 8 bases. The ends lost 2 bases at V and 4 bases at J; junction bases unmatched: 3. The CDR3 sequence is 14 residues long. From germline, CDR1 is KGHSH and CDR2 LQKENI. The CDR3 loop reads CASSPYGQGTEAFF. In nucleotides, the CDR3 is TGTGCCAGCTCACCATATGGACAGGGCACTGAAGCTTTCTTT.

The chain is built from TRBV3-1 (or the pseudogene TRBV3-2) and TRBJ1-2, with D possibly matching TRBD1 (5 bases). Between the trimmed V and J ends, which lost 4 bases and 8 bases, there was a span of 14 bases. CDR1 and CDR2 (germline): LGHDT, YNNKEL (reference sequence). The CDR3 is 13 amino acids. The CDR3 protein is CASSRQGVGGYTF. In nucleotides, the CDR3 is TGTGCCAGCAGCCGTCAGGGCGTTGGAGGCTACACCTTC.

This chain connects TRBV4-1 to TRBJ1-2; D ambiguous. Germline lookup yields CDR1 MGHRA and CDR2 YSYEKL. The ends were cut back, 0 bases at V and 6 bases at J, with 14 bases in the middle. The CDR3 covers 15 residues. In nucleotides, the CDR3 is TGCGCCAGCAGCCAAGATAAAGCGGGAGGGAATGGCTACACCTTC. This translates into CASSQDKAGGNGYTF.

This clone was counted a single time. The junction does not match germline at one end; this may be a read error. The chain couples TRBV3-1 (or the pseudogene TRBV3-2) to TRBJ1-4; 7 nucleotides align to TRBD1. This CDR3 comprises 14 residues. CDR1 and CDR2 from the germline V gene are LGHDT and YNNKEL (reference sequence). The CDR3 spells CASNQQGSNEKLFF. DNA of the CDR3: TGTGCCAGCAACCAACAGGGGTCAAATGAAAAACTGTTTTTT.

V and J are TRBV3-1 (or the pseudogene TRBV3-2) and TRBJ2-3; D is ambiguous. V was clipped by 3 bases and J by 3 bases, with 4 bases between them. The length of the CDR3 is 12 residues. The V gene's germline CDR1 is LGHDT and CDR2 YNNKEL (reference sequence). As DNA, the CDR3 is TGTGCCAGCAGCCACGGTACAGATACGCAGTATTTT. Translating it yields CASSHGTDTQYF.

The CDR3 is CATSDPGALEQFF. For the CDR3, the DNA is TGTGCCACCAGTGACCCCGGAGCCCTGGAGCAGTTCTTC. The genes are TRBV24-1 and TRBJ2-1, with D unresolved. V shed 4 bases and J shed 10 bases, with 13 bases lying between them. The V gene's germline CDR1 is KGHDR and CDR2 SFDVKD. CDR3 size: 13 residues.

V is TRBV5-1 and J is TRBJ2-2, with 10 bases that match TRBD1. CDR3 size: 17 residues. The V segment lost 7 bases and the J segment 0 bases; nucleotides outside the gene matches: 9. The germline CDR1 and CDR2 sequences are SGHRS and YFSETQ. CDR3 sequence (DNA): TGCGCCAGCGAACCGGGACAGGGGCTCTCGAACACCGGGGAGCTGTTTTTT. It encodes CASEPGQGLSNTGELFF.

The genes are TRBV10-3 and TRBJ1-4; D gene ambiguous. This CDR3 comprises 14 residues. Germline V lookup: CDR1 ENHRY, CDR2 SYGVKD. V was pared by 2 bases and J by 1 base, with 5 bases between. The CDR3 coding sequence is TGTGCCATCAGTGAGGGCGGAACTAATGAAAAACTGTTTTTT. Translation gives CAISEGGTNEKLFF.

The rearrangement uses TRBV14 and TRBJ1-1, with D tentatively TRBD1 (5 bases). The ends were cut back, 0 bases at V and 11 bases at J, with 13 bases in the middle. This CDR3 region has 13 residues. CDR1 and CDR2 from the germline V gene are SGHDN and FVKESK. The CDR3 reads CASSQDGVGGAFF. In DNA, the CDR3 is TGTGCCAGCAGCCAAGATGGAGTCGGGGGGGCTTTCTTT.

The chain is built from TRBV6-5 and TRBJ1-1, with D possibly TRBD1 on 5 matching bases. The germline gives CDR1 MNHEY, CDR2 SVGAGI. The CDR3 loop spans 13 amino acids. V was pared by 5 bases and J by 6 bases, with 13 bases between. CDR3 in amino acids: CASSTQGYAEAFF. The CDR3 nucleotides read TGTGCCAGCAGTACCCAGGGATACGCTGAAGCTTTCTTT.

This chain uses TRBV19 with TRBJ1-3, with TRBD1 matching over 8 bases. Unmatched junction bases numbered 5, after V lost 8 bases and J lost 5 bases. This CDR3 region has 13 residues. Germline V CDR1 and CDR2: LNHDA, SQIVND (reference sequence). The CDR3 DNA reads as TGTGCCAGTGAGGACAGGGCTCGAAACACCATATATTTT. Protein product: CASEDRARNTIYF.